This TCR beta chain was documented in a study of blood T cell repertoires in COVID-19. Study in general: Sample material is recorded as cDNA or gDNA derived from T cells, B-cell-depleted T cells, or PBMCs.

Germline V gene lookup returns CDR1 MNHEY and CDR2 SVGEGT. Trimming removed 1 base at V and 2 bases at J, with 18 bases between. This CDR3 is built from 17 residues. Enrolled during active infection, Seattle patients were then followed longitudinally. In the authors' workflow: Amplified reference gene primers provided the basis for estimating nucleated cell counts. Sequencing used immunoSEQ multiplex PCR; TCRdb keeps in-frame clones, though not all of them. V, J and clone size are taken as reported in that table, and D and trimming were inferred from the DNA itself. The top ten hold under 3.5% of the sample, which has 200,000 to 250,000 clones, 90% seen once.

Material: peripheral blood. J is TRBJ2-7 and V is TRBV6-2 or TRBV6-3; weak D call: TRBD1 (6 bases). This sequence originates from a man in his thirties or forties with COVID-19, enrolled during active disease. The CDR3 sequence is CASSYFYRDTDPYEQYF. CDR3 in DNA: TGTGCCAGCAGTTACTTCTACCGGGACACGGATCCCTACGAGCAGTACTTC.